Here is one TCR beta chain with its context. The target of this receptor is not known. For CDR1 and CDR2, the germline V gene lists SGHTA and FQGNSA. V has 1 base trimmed and J has 6 bases trimmed; junction bases matching no gene number 2. The CDR3 sequence holds 15 residues, the cysteine and phenylalanine included. Left in the record is the CDR3 DNA by itself, 45 bases read in frame from the first base. In total, 600 or so healthy bone marrow donors made up the cohort. At the time of sampling, every cohort member was nominally healthy, though immune exposures that went unrecorded were likely present. The donor was CMV seronegative and belonged to the group of roughly 330 seronegative cohort members. A peripheral blood sample was collected from each donor, and TCR beta sequencing was performed on peripheral blood mononuclear cells. The Qiagen DNeasy Blood Extraction Kit was used to extract genomic DNA from the blood cell samples.

The sample belongs to a study of cytomegalovirus exposure and HLA in healthy donors (TCRdb year 2017). Broadly, across the study: An earlier analysis of approximately 550 of the donors reported approximately 270 Gb of sequence data and about 100 million unique TCR beta sequences from 190 million or so T cells. Roughly 300 gigabases of sequencing data and approximately 91 million unique TCR sequences made up an early release that covered several hundred HLA-typed donors. Of the 300 to 500 genotyped donors, more than 75% were placed in the genetic ancestry cluster associated with self-reported Caucasian donors. The aim of the study was to test whether cataloging public T cell receptors could identify signatures of past pathogen exposure. The T cell repertoires of 666 subjects were profiled by immunosequencing and related to cytomegalovirus serostatus. In addition to the first cohort of approximately 670 subjects, a separate validation cohort of approximately 110 different subjects was used. The study combined high-throughput TCR immunosequencing, statistical association of individual TCRs with disease status, and machine learning to predict cytomegalovirus infection status. To study patterns of TCR occurrence, a later analysis re-analyzed previously published TCR beta repertoires from 600 to 750 donors and added high-resolution HLA genotyping. The later analysis used no new phenotypic data to find candidate immune exposures, relying instead on TCR beta sequences and their occurrence across donors. In an earlier analysis of 500 to 650 of the donors, high-throughput TCR beta sequencing was used to judge whether each TCR beta V gene segment behaved as functional or pseudogenic. Donor age, sex, ethnicity and CMV serostatus were compiled alongside the repertoire data. A later genetic analysis took genome-wide SNP genotypes for about 55% of the roughly 700 donors and used that subset as a discovery cohort. Every discovery cohort repertoire had been produced on one sequencing platform. HLA typing included class I and class II loci at four-digit resolution. Typing coverage varied by locus: roughly 629-640 donors for A, B, C, DRB1 and DQB1; approximately 500 for DQA1; some 610 for DPA1; around 490 for DPB1. A handful of DR-DQ haplotypes were handled as single units for association and clustering because linkage in the cohort was strong. Among 300 to 450 genotyped donors of the cohort, an average of roughly 240,000 unique TCR beta nucleotide sequences were sequenced per donor, roughly 20% of them non-productive.

Study-wide conclusions, independent of this receptor: In vitro tests confirmed that a few of the cytomegalovirus-associated TCR beta chains recognize cytomegalovirus antigens. Compared with the approximately 600-donor mean, donors in an Asian-associated ancestry cluster had fewer N-insertions in productive TCRs, according to a later genetic analysis. Most TCR sequences were observed very rarely across donors, whereas some public TCRs were present in many individuals. Most CMV-associated TCR beta chains appeared to be HLA-restricted in a later analysis, and the HLA associations seemed to be driven largely by CMV exposure. In a later analysis, the rate of TCR association differed among HLA loci, with DRB1 alleles having the most associated TCRs and HLA-C alleles having the fewest. Strong co-occurrence of HLA alleles, especially DR and DQ, made assigning TCR associations to individual alleles difficult. A cluster of highly shared sequence variants was judged likely to represent a technical artifact of the sequencing pipeline. Broadly in line with IMGT annotations, most TCR beta V segments showed up in productive rearrangements about 90% or about 30% of the time in an earlier analysis of about 500 of the donors. The presence/absence analyses assumed that sequencing depth was roughly uniform across donors, and that assumption may not be true. Because HLA typing was unavailable for some donors at each locus, only the typed subset was used in association tests. In a later analysis, over 15,000 TCR beta sequences were associated with specific HLA alleles at a false discovery rate of 0.05. Cytomegalovirus status was reported to be diagnosed by the classifier with high specificity and sensitivity in both the original and validation cohorts. The 87-base-pair reads could not distinguish some IMGT-functional V segments, including TRBV6-2 and TRBV6-3, so those segments were excluded. The study listed 150 to 200 TCR beta chains as associated with cytomegalovirus. A further reported finding was that TCR beta sequences accurately predicted the HLA-A and HLA-B alleles for most subjects in the first cohort. Linkage disequilibrium might explain the correlated functional status among segregating V segments, but an unknown experimental factor could not be excluded. A later analysis reported that several top co-occurrence clusters appeared linked to parvovirus B19, influenza, CMV and Epstein-Barr virus. V-gene and J-gene trimming of TCR beta chains was associated with a missense DCLRE1C variant in a later genetic analysis, and the association was replicated in an independent cohort. According to the authors, the approach could potentially be generalized to other disease states and immunological phenotypes. The cohort was sequenced for TCR beta chains only, and without alpha or paired-chain data the features that could be detected were limited. Immune exposure information for the cohort was limited to CMV serostatus. Approximately 18 rarely observed V segments, including chromosome 9 orphons, were excluded from the earlier analysis of 550 to 700 of the donors because counts were too low. Compared with equally common non-associated chains, HLA-associated TCR beta chains in a later analysis were more clonally expanded and had lower generation probabilities.

The receptor library was made with the immunoSEQ multiplex PCR assay. The multiplex PCR relied on a mix of 60 forward primers for TCR Vbeta segments and 13 reverse primers for TCR Jbeta segments. Amplification of the CDR3 region of rearranged TCR beta genes was performed with a multiplex PCR assay on genomic DNA. The amplified TCR beta libraries were sequenced on the Illumina HiSeq System as 87-base-pair reads. Regarding the original processing steps: A later analysis counted tens of millions of unique TCR beta chains across the 666 repertoires, and 9 million to 14 million of these chains were shared by at least two donors. To remove PCR and sequencing errors, raw reads were error-corrected and collapsed into unique sequences using a nearest-neighbor algorithm that merged closely related sequences. V, D and J gene segments were assigned by aligning CDR3 sequences to IMGT reference sequences. For a sequence to be retained, at least a six-nucleotide match to both a V gene segment and a J gene segment was required. Rearrangements were called productive when the CDR3 lacked stop codons and stayed in frame with V and J; all others were non-productive. CDR3 was defined by IMGT convention, running from the second conserved V-encoded cysteine to the conserved J-encoded phenylalanine. Sequences without an unambiguous match to a single V gene segment were excluded from the earlier analysis of about 630 of the donors. An earlier analysis of some 610 of the donors called V segments functional above 56.7% productive rearrangements and segregating when the between-donor standard deviation exceeded 5%. To diagnose cytomegalovirus status from the catalog of TCR beta chain sequences, a statistical classification framework was built. A later analysis assigned V and J genes by comparing TCR nucleotide sequences with IMGT/GENE-DB human TR gene sequences. A later analysis assigned CDR3 sequences and most-parsimonious VDJ recombination scenarios with the TCRdist pipeline. A later analysis defined each TCR beta chain by its CDR3 amino acid sequence plus V-gene family, and excluded reads lacking a unique V-gene family. As a way to deal with suspected cross-contamination and a sequencing artifact, a later analysis dropped roughly 620 nucleotide sequences that were highly shared and had low generation probability. In a later analysis, a clonal expansion index for each public chain was calculated from normalized within-repertoire ranks of inferred template counts. A later analysis computed generation probabilities with a VDJ recombination model fitted to out-of-frame rearrangements, and checked the results against IGoR. A later analysis scored TCR-TCR, TCR-HLA and TCR-CMV co-occurrence with hypergeometric tests, applying a repertoire-size bias correction to TCR pairs. A later analysis estimated false discovery rates by permuting HLA or CMV assignments 20 times. In a later analysis, co-occurring TCRs were grouped using DBSCAN, with TCRdist sequence similarity added in when clustering inside HLA-allele-positive subsets. Repertoires with fewer than 30,000 or more than 120,000 public chains were left out of co-occurrence clustering, as were a handful of repertoires with anomalous nucleotide sharing. TCRdb stores this immuneACCESS table with in-frame sequences only. Part of the clones is absent; in the studies checked, under half of the shortfall reflects unresolved V genes, and no reason is known for the rest. The DNA was the basis for D and trimming; V, J and clone size are from that table. The sample's records list 100,000 to 150,000 clones. Together, the top ten hold approximately 1.5% of the sample.

The sequence joins TRBV7-2 to TRBJ2-1, with 11 bases in between that match TRBD2. The sequence came from a woman aged 40 to 55 in good health and CMV-seronegative. The sample taken for sequencing was PBMCs. The CDR3: CASSLGLAGSNEQFF. Read as DNA, the sequence is TGTGCCAGCAGCTTAGGACTAGCGGGATCCAATGAGCAGTTCTTC.